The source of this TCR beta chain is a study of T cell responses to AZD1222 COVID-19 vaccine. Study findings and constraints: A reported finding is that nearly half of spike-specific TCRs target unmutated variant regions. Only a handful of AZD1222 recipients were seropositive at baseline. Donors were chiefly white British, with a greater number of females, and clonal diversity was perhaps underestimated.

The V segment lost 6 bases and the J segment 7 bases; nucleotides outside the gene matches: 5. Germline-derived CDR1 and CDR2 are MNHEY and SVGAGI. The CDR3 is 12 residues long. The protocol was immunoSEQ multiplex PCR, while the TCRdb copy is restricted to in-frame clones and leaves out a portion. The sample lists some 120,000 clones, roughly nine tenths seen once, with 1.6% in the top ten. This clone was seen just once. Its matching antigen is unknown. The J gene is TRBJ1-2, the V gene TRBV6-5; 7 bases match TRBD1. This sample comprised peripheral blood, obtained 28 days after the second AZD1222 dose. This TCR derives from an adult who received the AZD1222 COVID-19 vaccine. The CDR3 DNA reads TGTGCCAGCAGACCGACAGGGTTTGGCTACACCTTC. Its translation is CASRPTGFGYTF.